Listed below are T cell receptor beta chains from one sample, sequenced in a study of blood T cell repertoires in COVID-19. Data came from immunoSEQ multiplex PCR; TCRdb stores just in-frame clones and leaves some out. The repertoire holds approximately 360,000 clones, with roughly 90% as singletons. Sample: peripheral blood. The receptors shown here come from a man aged 35-49 years with acute or convalescent COVID-19. Each CDR3 is given with its conserved first and last residue. A D gene is named only where the DNA matches it firmly. Size values are once, few and many counts, or a class for expanded clones, and some rows have none.

TRBJ1-2 TRBV2 - - TGTGCCAGCAGTGAAATGGCCACAAATGGCTACACCTTC CASSEMATNGYTF
TRBJ2-5 TRBV11-2 - - TGTGCCAGCAGCTCCGTGAGGGGGTCAGAGACCCAGTACTTC CASSSVRGSETQYF
TRBJ2-2 TRBV18 - - TGTGCCAGCTCACCAAACGTGGGGGCCGGCGGGGAGCTGTTTTTT CASSPNVGAGGELFF
TRBJ2-3 TRBV7-3 - - TGTGCCAGCAGCTTATTGGGACTCAGCACAGATACGCAGTATTTT CASSLLGLSTDTQYF
TRBJ1-2 TRBV27 TRBD1 - TGTGCCAGCAGTTTATCGGGGACAGGAGTCGGCTACACCTTC CASSLSGTGVGYTF
TRBJ2-7 TRBV15 - - TGTGCCACCACCGCGGGACTCCAAAGCCTGGGGGAGCAGTACTTC CATTAGLQSLGEQYF
TRBJ1-1 TRBV15 - - TGTGCCACCAGCAGAGATCAGGTTCCGTTGTCTGAAGCTTTCTTT CATSRDQVPLSEAFF
TRBJ2-2 TRBV28 TRBD1 - TGTGCCAGCAGTCTAACCAGGGGGCGGAGGTTGGTCGGGGAGCTGTTTTTT CASSLTRGRRLVGELFF
TRBJ1-2 TRBV6-4 TRBD1 - TGTGCCAGCAGTGACCGGCAGGGGGGTGGCTACACCTTC CASSDRQGGGYTF
TRBJ2-7 TRBV5-6 TRBD1 few TGTGCCAGCAGCTTCGACAGGGACGAGCAGTACTTC CASSFDRDEQYF
TRBJ1-1 TRBV18 TRBD1 - TGTGCCAGCTCACCATCCTGGACAGGGCAAACTGAAGCTTTCTTT CASSPSWTGQTEAFF
TRBJ2-1 TRBV5-1 - - TGCGCCAGCAGCTTGGCCTTTGCAGGTACTTACAATGAGCAGTTCTTC CASSLAFAGTYNEQFF
TRBJ1-2 TRBV2 - - TGTGCCAGCAGTGAAAGCAACTCGGGGAGAGGTGGCTACACCTTC CASSESNSGRGGYTF
TRBJ2-7 TRBV7-9 - - TGTGCCAGCGTCAGGGCGTCCTCCTACGAGCAGTACTTC CASVRASSYEQYF
TRBJ2-5 TRBV13 - - TGTGCCAGCAGCTTATGGGACAAGGGAGTGACCCAGTACTTC CASSLWDKGVTQYF
TRBJ2-5 TRBV30 - - TGTGCCTGGAGTGACTCCTCGGAGACCCAGTACTTC CAWSDSSETQYF
TRBJ1-5 TRBV10-3 TRBD1 - TGTGCCATCAGTGAGGCACCCCGGGACAGGGAGAATCAGCCCCAGCATTTT CAISEAPRDRENQPQHF
TRBJ1-1 TRBV29-1 - - TGCAGCGTTGAAATACAGGTAGTGGGGAACACTGAAGCTTTCTTT CSVEIQVVGNTEAFF
TRBJ2-1 TRBV10-3 - - TGTGCCATCAGTGAGTGGCGGGGGCCGAACAATGAGCAGTTCTTC CAISEWRGPNNEQFF
TRBJ1-2 TRBV6-5 - - TGTGCCAGCAGTCCAGAAAGGGGAAACTATGGCTACACCTTC CASSPERGNYGYTF
TRBJ1-1 TRBV19 TRBD1 - TGTGCCAGTAGGACCAGCGGGAGGGGGCGCGTAGCTTTCTTT CASRTSGRGRVAFF
TRBJ1-6 TRBV5-4 - - TGTGCCAGCAGCCCGTCTAGCGGATCGCGCGGGGCCCTCCACTTT CASSPSSGSRGALHF
TRBJ1-2 TRBV5-4 - - TGTGCCAGCAGCAAGGACAGCCTCTATGGCTACACCTTC CASSKDSLYGYTF
TRBJ2-7 TRBV2 - - TGTGCCAGCAGTTCCCCTTTTGTGGCCGAATCTGTCGAGCAGTACTTC CASSSPFVAESVEQYF
TRBJ2-2 TRBV6-5 TRBD1 - TGTGCCAGCAGCCCAAAGACAGGGATCACCGGGGAGCTGTTTTTT CASSPKTGITGELFF
TRBJ1-2 TRBV20-1 - - TGCAGTGCAACAGGGTCCTATGGCTACACCTTC CSATGSYGYTF
TRBJ1-2 TRBV19 TRBD1 - TGTGCCAGTAGTATGAAGGGACAGGGCGATGGCTACACCTTC CASSMKGQGDGYTF
TRBJ2-7 TRBV19 - - TGTGCCAGTAGTATATCAGGGGTTGCATACGAGCAGTACTTC CASSISGVAYEQYF
TRBJ1-5 TRBV5-6 - - TGTGCCAGCAGCCGTAACACCAATCAGCCCCAGCATTTT CASSRNTNQPQHF
TRBJ2-7 TRBV9 - - TGTGCCAGCAGCGTAGGAGCGTCGCCTTACGAGCAGTACTTC CASSVGASPYEQYF
TRBJ2-1 TRBV27 - - TGTGCCAGCAGTCTTAGGCAGGGGAATGAGCAGTTCTTC CASSLRQGNEQFF
TRBJ1-5 TRBV18 TRBD1 - TGTGCCAGCTCACCAATCCCCCGACAGGGGGGATTGGATGGGGGTCAGCCCCAGCATTTT CASSPIPRQGGLDGGQPQHF
TRBJ2-2 TRBV19 TRBD1 once TGTGCCAGTACCATACAGGGACAGGGGGTCACCGGGGAGCTGTTTTTT CASTIQGQGVTGELFF
TRBJ1-2 TRBV11-2 - - TGTGCCAGCAGCTTAGATTCACCTGGGGGCAGCAACTATGGCTACACCTTC CASSLDSPGGSNYGYTF
TRBJ1-2 TRBV3-1/TRBV3-2 - - TGTGCCAGCAGCCAAAGGACTTCTAACTATGGCTACACCTTC CASSQRTSNYGYTF
TRBJ2-6 TRBV18 TRBD1 few TGTGCCAGCAGCCTTTCAACCGGGACAGGGGCTTTCTCTGGGGCCAACGTCCTGACTTTC CASSLSTGTGAFSGANVLTF
TRBJ2-1 TRBV4-1 - - TGCGCCAGCAGAAGCGGGCCGGGCAATGAGCAGTTCTTC CASRSGPGNEQFF
TRBJ1-3 TRBV5-4 TRBD1 - TGTGCCAGCAGCTTTAACCGGGACAGCATACAGAACACCATATATTTT CASSFNRDSIQNTIYF
TRBJ1-3 TRBV6-5 - - TGTGCCAGCACATCAGACTCTGGAAACACCATATATTTT CASTSDSGNTIYF
TRBJ2-1 TRBV9 - - TGTGCCAGCAGCGTGGGGACAACCCCGCGCAATGAGCAGTTCTTC CASSVGTTPRNEQFF
TRBJ2-1 TRBV5-4 - - TGTGCCAGCAGCTTGGTACTGTCCAATGAGCAGTTCTTC CASSLVLSNEQFF
TRBJ2-6 TRBV5-1 TRBD1 - TGCGCCAGCAGCTTCAGGGGGATTGAGGGGGCCAACGTCCTGACTTTC CASSFRGIEGANVLTF
TRBJ2-7 TRBV29-1 - few TGCAGCGTAGGGGACTTCCGAGGGCGCGAGCAGTACTTC CSVGDFRGREQYF